One TCR beta chain is described in this entry. The target antigen is unknown. The V gene's germline CDR1 is MNHEY and CDR2 SVGAGI. CDR3 length: 11 amino acids. Trimming cost V 7 bases and J 7 bases, with 7 bases left between them. Researchers ran the PCR with 60 Vbeta and 13 Jbeta primers. The repertoire was sequenced with immunoSEQ multiplex PCR; TCRdb's copy has only in-frame clones and lacks some. The sample consists of about 160,000 clones, 80% of them appearing once. This entry is derived from a study of cytomegalovirus exposure and HLA in healthy donors. General study points: Some highly shared sequence variants likely arose as a pipeline artifact. In an earlier analysis, about 87% or about 30%: the productive usage of most TCR beta V segments. Confirmation was obtained in vitro that a few CMV-associated chains are specific for CMV antigens.

The chain uses TRBV6-5 and TRBJ2-2; D may be TRBD2 (5 bases). The receptor comes from a young man in good health and CMV-seropositive. The specimen sequenced was PBMCs. CDR3 in amino acids: CASKEGGELFF. In nucleotides, the CDR3 is TGTGCCAGCAAAGAGGGCGGGGAGCTGTTTTTT.